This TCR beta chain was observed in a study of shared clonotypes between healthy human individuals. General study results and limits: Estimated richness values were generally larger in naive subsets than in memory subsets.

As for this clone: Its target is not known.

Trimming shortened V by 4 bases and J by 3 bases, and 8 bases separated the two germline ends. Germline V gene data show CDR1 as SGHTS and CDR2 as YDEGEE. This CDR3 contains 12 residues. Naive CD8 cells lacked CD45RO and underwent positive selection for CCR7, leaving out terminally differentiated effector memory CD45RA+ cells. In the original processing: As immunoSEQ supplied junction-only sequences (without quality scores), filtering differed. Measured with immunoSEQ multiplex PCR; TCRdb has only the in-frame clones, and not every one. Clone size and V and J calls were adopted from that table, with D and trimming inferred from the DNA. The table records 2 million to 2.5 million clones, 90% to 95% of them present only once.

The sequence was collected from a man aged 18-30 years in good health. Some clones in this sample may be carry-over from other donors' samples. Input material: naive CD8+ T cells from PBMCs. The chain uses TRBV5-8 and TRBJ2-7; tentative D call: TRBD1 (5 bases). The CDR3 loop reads CASSPDIYEQYF. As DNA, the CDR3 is TGTGCCAGCAGCCCGGACATCTACGAGCAGTACTTC.